This T cell receptor beta chain was sequenced in a study of blood T cells in healthy people across ages. On the study more broadly: About one barcoded TCR beta cDNA was captured per two T cells.

Next came a second PCR, run for about 7 to 12 cycles, which used a sample-barcoded 5' primer along with a J-beta primer mix. Each of the samples gave a minimum of 2.5 million paired-end reads that contained CDR3. MiXCR, run by TCRdb on the 5' RACE reads, gives a single entry per CDR3 protein. The sample gives around 990,000 distinct CDR3 sequences, roughly 24% of which show up once; 0.65% to 0.75% is in the top ten. The CDR3 sequence is 13 residues long. Trimming pared 2 bases from V and 4 bases from J, leaving 9 bases between. The germline V gene encodes CDR1 SGHTA and CDR2 FQGTGA. This clonotype was seen repeatedly, ten times or more. These records were also assigned to another study, of T cells of mothers and their children.

This TCR derives from a girl aged 2-15 years in good health. J is TRBJ2-7 and V is TRBV7-3, with no clear D. Source material: blood. CDR3 sequence (DNA): TGTGCCAGCAGCTTACTGGCTGGATACGAGCAGTACTTC. Amino acids: CASSLLAGYEQYF.